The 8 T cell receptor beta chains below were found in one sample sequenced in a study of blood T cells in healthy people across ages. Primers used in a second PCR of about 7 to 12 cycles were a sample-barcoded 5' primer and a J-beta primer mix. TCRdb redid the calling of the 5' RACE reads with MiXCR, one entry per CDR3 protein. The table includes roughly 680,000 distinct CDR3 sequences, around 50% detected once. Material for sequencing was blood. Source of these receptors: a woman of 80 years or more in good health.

DNA of the CDR3: TGTGCCAGCAGCCCTTGGGACAGCATCACAGATACGCAGTATTTT. Its protein is CASSPWDSITDTQYF. V and J are TRBV5-6 and TRBJ2-3; 7 positions agree with TRBD1. With V trimmed by 4 bases and J by 2 bases, 7 bases remained unmatched. The CDR3 length is 15 residues. The germline CDR1 and CDR2 sequences are SGHDT and YYEEEE.

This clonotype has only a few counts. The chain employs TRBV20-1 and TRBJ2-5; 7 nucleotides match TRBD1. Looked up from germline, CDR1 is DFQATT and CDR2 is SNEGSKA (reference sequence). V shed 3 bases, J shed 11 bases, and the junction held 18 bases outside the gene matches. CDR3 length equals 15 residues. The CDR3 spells CSARTSGTAYNEQYF. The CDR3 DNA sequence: TGCAGTGCTAGGACATCCGGGACAGCATACAATGAGCAGTACTTC.

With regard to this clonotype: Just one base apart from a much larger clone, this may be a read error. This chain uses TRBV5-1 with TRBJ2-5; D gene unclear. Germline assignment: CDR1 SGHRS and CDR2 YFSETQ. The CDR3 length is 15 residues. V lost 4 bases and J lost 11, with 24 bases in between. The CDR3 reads CASSAAGSVEQEQYF. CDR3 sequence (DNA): TGCGCCAGCAGCGCCGCAGGTTCCGTGGAACAAGAGCAGTACTTC.

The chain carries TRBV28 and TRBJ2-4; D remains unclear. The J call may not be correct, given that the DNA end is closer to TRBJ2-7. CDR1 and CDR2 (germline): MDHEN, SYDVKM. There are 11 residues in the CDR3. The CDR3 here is CASSYKGEQYF. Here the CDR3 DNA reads TGTGCCAGCAGTTACAAGGGCGAGCAGTACTTC.

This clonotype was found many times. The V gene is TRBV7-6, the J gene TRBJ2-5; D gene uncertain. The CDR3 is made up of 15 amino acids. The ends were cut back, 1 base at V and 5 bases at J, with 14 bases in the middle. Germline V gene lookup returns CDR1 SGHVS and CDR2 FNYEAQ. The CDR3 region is CASSLEFLRWETQYF. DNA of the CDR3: TGTGCCAGCAGCTTAGAGTTTTTGAGATGGGAGACCCAGTACTTC. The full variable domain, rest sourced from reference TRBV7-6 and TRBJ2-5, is GAGVSQSPRYKVTKRGQDVALRCDPISGHVSLYWYRQALGQGPEFLTYFNYEAQQDKSGLPNDRFSAERPEGSISTLTIQRTEQRDSAMYRCASSLEFLRWETQYFGPGTRLLVL.

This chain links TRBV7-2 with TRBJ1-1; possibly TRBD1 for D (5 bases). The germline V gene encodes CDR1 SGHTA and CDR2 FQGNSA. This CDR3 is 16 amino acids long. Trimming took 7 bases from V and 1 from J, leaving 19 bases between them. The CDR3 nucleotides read TGTGCCAGCAAGGGTTGGACTCTTAGGGGGAACACTGAAGCTTTCTTT. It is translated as CASKGWTLRGNTEAFF.

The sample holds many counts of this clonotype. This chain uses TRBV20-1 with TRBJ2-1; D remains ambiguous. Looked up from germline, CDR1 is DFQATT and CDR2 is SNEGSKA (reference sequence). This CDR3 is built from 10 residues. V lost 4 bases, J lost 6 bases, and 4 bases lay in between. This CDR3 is CSAIGNEQFF. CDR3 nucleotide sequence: TGCAGTGCTATTGGCAATGAGCAGTTCTTC.

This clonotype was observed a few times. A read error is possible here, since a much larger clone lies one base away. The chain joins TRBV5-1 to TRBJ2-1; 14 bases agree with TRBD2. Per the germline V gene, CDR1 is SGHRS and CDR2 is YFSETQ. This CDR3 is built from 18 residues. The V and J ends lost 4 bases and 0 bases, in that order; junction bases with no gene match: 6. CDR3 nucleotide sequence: TGCGCCAGCAGCCCGGGACTAGCGGGGGATCCCTCCTACAATGAGCAGTTCTTC. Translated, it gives CASSPGLAGDPSYNEQFF.